The next 25 T cell receptor beta chains were all read from a single sample in a study of blood T cell repertoires in COVID-19. Assay: immunoSEQ multiplex PCR; the TCRdb copy retains only in-frame clones and omits some. The top ten hold about 20% of the sample, which has around 97,000 clones, about 87% seen once. Specimen: peripheral blood. Receptor source: a human donor in a cohort sampled during active COVID-19.

The chain links TRBV27 to TRBJ2-3; D is possibly TRBD2 (6 bases). CDR1 is MNHEY, CDR2 SMNVEV, per germline (reference sequence). Deletions cut 5 bases from V and 6 bases from J, with 15 bases between. The CDR3 loop spans 14 amino acids. Here the CDR3 reads CASSLRLGPDTQYF. The DNA for the CDR3 is TGTGCCAGCAGTCTCCGACTAGGACCGGATACGCAGTATTTT.

The J gene is TRBJ2-7, the V gene TRBV5-4; TRBD2 matches at 8 bases. The germline gives CDR1 SGHNT, CDR2 YYREEE (reference sequence). With V trimmed by 6 bases and J by 0 bases, 11 bases remained unmatched. This CDR3 has 16 residues. In DNA form, the CDR3 reads TGTGCCAGCACCTCAAGCGGCGGGAGGAGCTCCTACGAGCAGTACTTC. Encoded protein: CASTSSGGRSSYEQYF.

The chain combines TRBV6-5 with TRBJ1-5; TRBD1 agrees at 9 bases. The germline V gene encodes CDR1 MNHEY and CDR2 SVGAGI. V shed 0 bases and J 8 bases; nucleotides not matched to a gene: 5. This CDR3 spans 15 amino acids. The CDR3 bases are TGTGCCAGCAGTTACTCCGGGGACAGGGCAGAGCCCCAGCATTTT. Translated: CASSYSGDRAEPQHF.

The V gene is TRBV4-2, the J gene TRBJ2-2, with 10 bases that match TRBD2. V shed 1 base, J shed 0 bases, and the junction held 2 bases outside the gene matches. From germline, CDR1 is LGHNA and CDR2 YNFKEQ. The CDR3 extends over 17 amino acids. The CDR3 is CASSQGGLATNTGELFF. CDR3 DNA: TGTGCCAGCAGCCAAGGGGGACTAGCGACGAACACCGGGGAGCTGTTTTTT.

There are a few counts of this clone. This chain uses TRBV5-8 with TRBJ2-1, with D possibly being TRBD1 (5 bases). The CDR3 loop spans 15 amino acids. The germline V gene encodes CDR1 SGHTS and CDR2 YDEGEE. V dropped 2 bases and J dropped 8 bases, with 17 bases sitting between them. The chain's CDR3 is CASSFAQEGVHEQFF. DNA for the CDR3: TGTGCCAGCAGCTTCGCTCAGGAAGGGGTCCATGAGCAGTTCTTC.

This clone occurred once. V is TRBV6-6 and J is TRBJ2-7; the match to TRBD2 covers 9 bases. CDR3 length: 14 amino acids. The V gene's germline CDR1 is MNHNY and CDR2 SVGAGI (reference sequence). V shed 4 bases, J shed 4 bases, and the junction held 5 bases outside the gene matches. The CDR3 nucleotides read TGTGCCAGCAGTTCGCCGCGGGGGGGGTACGAGCAGTACTTC. Protein: CASSSPRGGYEQYF.

V gene TRBV2 combines with J gene TRBJ1-3; D is ambiguous. The CDR3 spans 15 residues. CDR1 is SNHLY and CDR2 is FYNNEI in the germline V gene. V dropped 7 bases and J dropped 3 bases, with 16 bases sitting between them. CDR3 nucleotide sequence: TGTGCCAGCACGCAATCCCGAGGAATTGGAAACACCATATATTTT. Translation gives CASTQSRGIGNTIYF. The variable domain in full, with the rest retrieved from reference TRBV2 and TRBJ1-3, is EPEVTQTPSHQVTQMGQEVILRCVPISNHLYFYWYRQILGQKVEFLVSFYNNEISEKSEIFDDQFSVERPDGSNFTLKIRSTKLEDSAMYFCASTQSRGIGNTIYFGEGSWLTVV.

The chain links TRBV5-1 to TRBJ2-5, with 8 bases identical to TRBD2. The CDR3 length is 15 residues. Per germline, CDR1 SGHRS and CDR2 YFSETQ. Unmatched junction bases numbered 7, after V lost 4 bases and J lost 2 bases. CDR3 region: CASSPGTSEQETQYF. The CDR3 nucleotides are TGCGCCAGCAGCCCCGGGACTAGTGAGCAAGAGACCCAGTACTTC.

The chain is built from TRBV19 and TRBJ2-7, with a possible D match to TRBD1 (7 bases). CDR3 size: 13 residues. V was clipped by 5 bases and J by 5 bases, with 13 bases between them. Germline CDR1 LNHDA, CDR2 SQIVND (reference sequence). In DNA, the CDR3 is TGTGCCAGTAGTGTGGACAGGAGGGACGAGCAGTACTTC. Residues: CASSVDRRDEQYF.

The chain links TRBV19 to TRBJ2-3; 10 bases are a match to TRBD1. Germline V gives CDR1 LNHDA, CDR2 SQIVND (reference sequence). The CDR3 totals 15 residues. The J segment lost 4 bases and the V segment lost 5 bases, leaving 6 bases of the junction unmatched. The CDR3 is CASSSTGGSADTQYF. The CDR3 DNA reads as TGTGCCAGTAGTTCGACAGGGGGCAGCGCAGATACGCAGTATTTT.

This sequence joins TRBV9 and TRBJ1-3, with D unresolved. Germline lookup yields CDR1 SGDLS and CDR2 YYNGEE. CDR3 size: 15 residues. V lost 0 bases and J lost 4, with 11 bases in between. Here the CDR3 reads CASSVASGSGNTIYF. The CDR3, as DNA: TGTGCCAGCAGCGTAGCTTCGGGATCGGGAAACACCATATATTTT. The full variable domain, rest sourced from reference TRBV9 and TRBJ1-3, is DSGVTQTPKHLITATGQRVTLRCSPRSGDLSVYWYQQSLDQGLQFLIQYYNGEERAKGNILERFSAQQFPDLHSELNLSSLELGDSALYFCASSVASGSGNTIYFGEGSWLTVV.

V and J are TRBV4-1 and TRBJ2-7, with 11 bases aligning to TRBD1. The germline V gene encodes CDR1 MGHRA and CDR2 YSYEKL. V was clipped by 5 bases and J by 3 bases; unmatched bases: 6. The CDR3 is made up of 15 amino acids. Here the CDR3 reads CASSLGTGGFYEQYF. The DNA of the CDR3 is TGCGCCAGCAGCTTGGGGACAGGGGGATTCTACGAGCAGTACTTC.

The genes are TRBV6-5 and TRBJ2-2, with D unresolved. The germline gives CDR1 MNHEY, CDR2 SVGAGI. This CDR3 is built from 12 residues. V was cut by 6 bases and J by 1 base, with 3 bases left in between. CDR3 residues: CASRRNTGELFF. The CDR3 DNA is TGTGCCAGCAGGAGGAACACCGGGGAGCTGTTTTTT.

The V gene is TRBV7-2, the J gene TRBJ1-2; TRBD1 agrees at 8 bases. CDR1 is SGHTA, CDR2 FQGNSA, per germline. V dropped 1 base and J dropped 4; count of bases not matched to a gene: 8. The CDR3 is 16 residues long. CDR3 residues: CASSLGLTGDLYGYTF. The DNA for the CDR3 is TGTGCCAGCAGCTTAGGTTTGACAGGGGACCTCTATGGCTACACCTTC.

In this sample, this clone turned up once. One end of the junction does not line up with germline, which may come from a read error. This chain uses TRBV10-3 with TRBJ2-7, with TRBD2 matching over 8 bases. This CDR3 comprises 15 residues. Germline CDR1 ENHRY, CDR2 SYGVKD. This CDR3 is CAITEGLESPYEQYF. DNA for the CDR3: TGTGCCATCACTGAGGGACTAGAAAGCCCCTACGAGCAGTACTTC.

V and J are TRBV28 and TRBJ2-7; tentatively, D is TRBD2 (7 bases). Germline CDR1 MDHEN, CDR2 SYDVKM. The CDR3 is 12 residues long. The CDR3 reads CASSDGAGAHNV. As DNA, the CDR3 is TGTGCCAGCAGTGATGGGGCGGGGGCCCATAACGTC.

The V gene is TRBV19, the J gene TRBJ2-3, with 14 bases fitting TRBD2. The CDR3 length is 13 residues. V dropped 10 bases and J dropped 5; count of bases not matched to a gene: 2. Germline loops: CDR1 LNHDA, CDR2 SQIVND (reference sequence). CDR3 sequence (DNA): TGTGCCACGGGACTAGCGGGAGTAGATACGCAGTATTTT. Its protein is CATGLAGVDTQYF.

The V call is TRBV2, the J call TRBJ2-1; possibly TRBD1 for D (5 bases). The CDR3 length is 13 residues. The V end lost 6 bases, the J end lost 4 bases, and 10 bases lay between the germline ends. Germline loops: CDR1 SNHLY, CDR2 FYNNEI. For the CDR3, the DNA is TGTGCCAGCAGCTGGGGCTTATACAATGAGCAGTTCTTC. Amino acids: CASSWGLYNEQFF.

The chain carries TRBV9 and TRBJ1-3, with D possibly TRBD1 on 6 matching bases. The CDR3 covers 16 residues. From germline, CDR1 is SGDLS and CDR2 YYNGEE. With 3 bases removed from V and 0 bases from J, the gap between germline ends came to 13 bases. CDR3 protein: CASSGGGGGSGNTIYF. The CDR3 coding sequence is TGTGCCAGCAGCGGCGGGGGAGGGGGCTCTGGAAACACCATATATTTT.

The chain couples TRBV6-5 to TRBJ2-1; possibly TRBD2 for D (6 bases). CDR3 length: 16 residues. Germline CDR1 reads MNHEY; CDR2 reads SVGAGI. Trimming removed 0 bases at V and 7 bases at J, with 16 bases between. CDR3 region: CASSYSGSGRFNEQFF. DNA for the CDR3: TGTGCCAGCAGTTACTCGGGTAGCGGTAGGTTTAATGAGCAGTTCTTC.

This clone was seen a few times. V gene TRBV19 combines with J gene TRBJ2-1, with D uncertain. Germline V gives CDR1 LNHDA, CDR2 SQIVND (reference sequence). V dropped 4 bases and J dropped 3 bases, with 7 bases sitting between them. The CDR3 sequence is 13 residues long. Here the CDR3 DNA reads TGTGCCAGTAGTAATGGCTTCTACAATGAGCAGTTCTTC. Translating it yields CASSNGFYNEQFF.

V is TRBV27 and J is TRBJ1-2; maybe TRBD1 (5 bases). V shed 0 bases and J shed 9 bases, with 14 bases lying between them. Germline CDR1 and CDR2: MNHEY and SMNVEV (reference sequence). The CDR3 covers 14 residues. This chain's CDR3 is CASSLSYDSFSYTF. In nucleotides, the CDR3 is TGTGCCAGCAGTTTATCCTATGACAGTTTTAGCTACACCTTC.

The gene calls are TRBV5-1 and TRBJ1-4, with 9 bases matching TRBD1. The germline V gene has CDR1 SGHRS and CDR2 YFSETQ. The CDR3 extends over 17 amino acids. V shed 4 bases and J 6 bases; nucleotides not matched to a gene: 13. CDR3 bases: TGCGCCAGCAGCGCCGAGGCCGCCGGGACAGGGTATGAAAAACTGTTTTTT. Residues: CASSAEAAGTGYEKLFF. The full variable domain, with the rest looked up from reference TRBV5-1 and TRBJ1-4, is KAGVTQTPRYLIKTRGQQVTLSCSPISGHRSVSWYQQTPGQGLQFLFEYFSETQRNKGNFPGRFSGRQFSNSRSEMNVSTLELGDSALYLCASSAEAAGTGYEKLFFGSGTQLSVL.

The table lists this clone with a count of one. This chain connects TRBV2 to TRBJ2-3; a possible D gene is TRBD2 (5 bases). The CDR3 extends over 16 amino acids. Germline V gene lookup returns CDR1 SNHLY and CDR2 FYNNEI. The V gene lost 3 bases and the J gene lost 4 bases, with 17 bases spanning the gap. The CDR3: CASSEASWVVADTQYF. The CDR3, as DNA: TGTGCCAGCAGTGAGGCTAGCTGGGTGGTCGCAGATACGCAGTATTTT.

The chain is built from TRBV12-2 and TRBJ2-7; TRBD1 was called by the table and not checked on the DNA. TRBV12-2 has pseudogene status. The CDR3 is 14 amino acids. CDR3 in amino acids: CASRLKQGEYEQYF. The CDR3 DNA reads TGTGCAAGTCGCTTAAAACAGGGGGAATACGAGCAGTACTTC.